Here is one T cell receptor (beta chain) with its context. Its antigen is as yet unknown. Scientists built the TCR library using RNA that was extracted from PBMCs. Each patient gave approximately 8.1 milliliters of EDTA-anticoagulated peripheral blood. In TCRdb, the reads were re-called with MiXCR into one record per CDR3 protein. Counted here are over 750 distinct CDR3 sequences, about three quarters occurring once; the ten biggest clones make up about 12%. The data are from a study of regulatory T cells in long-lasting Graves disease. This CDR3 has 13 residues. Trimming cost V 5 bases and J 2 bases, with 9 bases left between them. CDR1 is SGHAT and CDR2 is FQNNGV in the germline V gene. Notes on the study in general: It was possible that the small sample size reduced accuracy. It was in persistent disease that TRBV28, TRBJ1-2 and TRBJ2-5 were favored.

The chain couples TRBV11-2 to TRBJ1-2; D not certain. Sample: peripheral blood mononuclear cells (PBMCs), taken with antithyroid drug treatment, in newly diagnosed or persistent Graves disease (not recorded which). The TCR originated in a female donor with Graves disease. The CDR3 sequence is CASSPDWNYGYTF. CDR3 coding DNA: TGTGCCAGCAGCCCGGACTGGAACTATGGCTACACCTTC.